This is a list of T cell receptor beta chains from one sample in a study of cytomegalovirus exposure and HLA in healthy donors. Sequencing used immunoSEQ multiplex PCR; TCRdb keeps in-frame clones, though not all of them. The data show approximately 130,000 clones, around 80% seen once. Sequenced: PBMCs. The receptors originated from a boy under 10 years old in good health and CMV-seronegative. Each CDR3 is given with its conserved first and last residue. Each record gives: J gene, V gene, clone size, D gene, CDR3 protein, CDR3 DNA. The D gene is left open where the match is weak. Some rows have no size entry. The others give once, few or many, or a class for an expanded clone.

j_call: TRBJ2-2
v_call: TRBV29-1
clone_size: NA
d_call: TRBD2
cdr3_aa: CSVAPRTSPNTGELFF
cdr3_nt: TGCAGCGTTGCCCCGAGGACTAGCCCGAACACCGGGGAGCTGTTTTTT

j_call: TRBJ2-3
v_call: TRBV6-5
clone_size: NA
d_call: NA
cdr3_aa: CASSFGVTDTQYF
cdr3_nt: TGTGCCAGCAGTTTCGGAGTCACAGATACGCAGTATTTT

j_call: TRBJ1-1
v_call: TRBV5-1
clone_size: NA
d_call: NA
cdr3_aa: CASSFRGLNTEAFF
cdr3_nt: TGCGCCAGCAGCTTCAGGGGATTGAACACTGAAGCTTTCTTT

j_call: TRBJ2-2
v_call: TRBV6-1
clone_size: NA
d_call: TRBD2
cdr3_aa: CASSEHLAGGTGELFF
cdr3_nt: TGTGCCAGCAGTGAACACCTAGCGGGAGGAACCGGGGAGCTGTTTTTT

j_call: TRBJ2-1
v_call: TRBV19
clone_size: few
d_call: TRBD1
cdr3_aa: CASSIRTGYGVNEQFF
cdr3_nt: TGTGCCAGTAGTATACGGACAGGCTACGGGGTCAATGAGCAGTTCTTC

j_call: TRBJ2-3
v_call: TRBV5-1
clone_size: NA
d_call: TRBD1
cdr3_aa: CASSFLTGGRDTQYF
cdr3_nt: TGCGCCAGCAGCTTTTTGACAGGGGGGCGGGATACGCAGTATTTT

j_call: TRBJ2-5
v_call: TRBV6-1
clone_size: NA
d_call: TRBD2
cdr3_aa: CASSYRGGRETQYF
cdr3_nt: TGTGCCAGCAGTTATCGGGGGGGTCGAGAGACCCAGTACTTC

j_call: TRBJ1-5
v_call: TRBV6-5
clone_size: few
d_call: TRBD1
cdr3_aa: CASSYSDGQGKSAPAF
cdr3_nt: TGTGCCAGCAGTTACTCCGACGGACAGGGGAAATCAGCCCCAGCATTT

j_call: TRBJ2-1
v_call: TRBV27
clone_size: NA
d_call: TRBD2
cdr3_aa: CASSLFLAGGPRTYNEQFF
cdr3_nt: TGTGCCAGCAGTTTATTCCTAGCGGGGGGGCCAAGGACCTACAATGAGCAGTTCTTC

j_call: TRBJ2-1
v_call: TRBV9
clone_size: NA
d_call: NA
cdr3_aa: CASSPGWADKTYNEQFF
cdr3_nt: TGTGCCAGCAGCCCCGGATGGGCCGACAAGACCTACAATGAGCAGTTCTTC

j_call: TRBJ1-5
v_call: TRBV28
clone_size: NA
d_call: NA
cdr3_aa: CASSGERNQPQHF
cdr3_nt: TGTGCCAGCAGCGGGGAGCGCAATCAGCCCCAGCATTTT

j_call: TRBJ2-1
v_call: TRBV6-4
clone_size: NA
d_call: TRBD2
cdr3_aa: CASSSNAGGPMNEQFF
cdr3_nt: TGTGCCAGCAGTTCCAATGCGGGAGGGCCGATGAATGAGCAGTTCTTC

j_call: TRBJ2-2
v_call: TRBV11-2
clone_size: NA
d_call: TRBD2
cdr3_aa: CASSPRETTTGELFF
cdr3_nt: TGTGCCAGCAGTCCGCGGGAGACGACCACCGGGGAGCTGTTTTTT

j_call: TRBJ2-1
v_call: TRBV5-6
clone_size: NA
d_call: TRBD1
cdr3_aa: CASSLGQGAYNEQFF
cdr3_nt: TGTGCCAGCAGCTTGGGACAGGGGGCTTACAATGAGCAGTTCTTC

j_call: TRBJ1-2
v_call: TRBV11-3
clone_size: NA
d_call: NA
cdr3_aa: CAGSDRTTRANYGYTF
cdr3_nt: TGTGCCGGATCGGACAGAACCACCAGAGCTAACTATGGCTACACCTTC

j_call: TRBJ1-2
v_call: TRBV6-6
clone_size: NA
d_call: NA
cdr3_aa: CASSYSSTGTNYGYTF
cdr3_nt: TGTGCCAGCAGTTACTCCTCGACCGGGACTAACTATGGCTACACCTTC

j_call: TRBJ2-2
v_call: TRBV7-9
clone_size: NA
d_call: NA
cdr3_aa: CASSPVGELFF
cdr3_nt: TGTGCCAGCAGCCCCGTGGGGGAGCTGTTTTTT

j_call: TRBJ2-2
v_call: TRBV5-1
clone_size: NA
d_call: NA
cdr3_aa: CASTQTGVNPGELFF
cdr3_nt: TGCGCCAGCACCCAGACAGGCGTGAACCCCGGGGAGCTGTTTTTT

j_call: TRBJ2-2
v_call: TRBV2
clone_size: NA
d_call: TRBD2
cdr3_aa: CASSSSGSNTGELFF
cdr3_nt: TGTGCCAGCAGTTCTAGCGGCTCGAACACCGGGGAGCTGTTTTTT

j_call: TRBJ1-2
v_call: TRBV4-1
clone_size: NA
d_call: TRBD1
cdr3_aa: CASSHAGETGNGYTF
cdr3_nt: TGCGCCAGCAGCCACGCCGGAGAGACAGGGAATGGCTACACCTTC

j_call: TRBJ2-5
v_call: TRBV27
clone_size: NA
d_call: NA
cdr3_aa: CASSPWTANQETQYF
cdr3_nt: TGTGCCAGCAGTCCCTGGACAGCCAACCAAGAGACCCAGTACTTC

j_call: TRBJ2-1
v_call: TRBV5-6
clone_size: NA
d_call: TRBD2
cdr3_aa: CASSSSGGGSYNEQFF
cdr3_nt: TGTGCCAGCAGCTCTAGCGGGGGGGGTTCCTACAATGAGCAGTTCTTC

j_call: TRBJ2-6
v_call: TRBV7-3
clone_size: many
d_call: TRBD1
cdr3_aa: CASSSSGGLTSGANVLTF
cdr3_nt: TGTGCCAGCAGCTCCTCAGGGGGCCTGACGTCTGGGGCCAACGTCCTGACTTTC

j_call: TRBJ2-1
v_call: TRBV30
clone_size: NA
d_call: NA
cdr3_aa: CAWTILGGHEQFF
cdr3_nt: TGTGCCTGGACCATCCTGGGGGGACATGAGCAGTTCTTC

j_call: TRBJ1-2
v_call: TRBV5-6
clone_size: once
d_call: NA
cdr3_aa: CASSLAWGVGYTF
cdr3_nt: TGTGCCAGCAGCTTGGCTTGGGGCGTTGGCTACACCTTC

j_call: TRBJ1-6
v_call: TRBV19
clone_size: NA
d_call: TRBD1
cdr3_aa: CASSYRDRGSSPLHF
cdr3_nt: TGTGCCAGTAGTTACCGGGACAGGGGCTCATCACCCCTCCACTTT

j_call: TRBJ2-5
v_call: TRBV6-5
clone_size: NA
d_call: NA
cdr3_aa: CASSKGRGRETQYF
cdr3_nt: TGTGCCAGCTCTAAGGGGCGGGGGCGGGAGACCCAGTACTTC

j_call: TRBJ2-2
v_call: TRBV11-2
clone_size: NA
d_call: NA
cdr3_aa: CASSSPGTPTGTGELFF
cdr3_nt: TGTGCCAGCAGCTCTCCCGGGACCCCCACAGGGACCGGGGAGCTGTTTTTT

j_call: TRBJ1-3
v_call: TRBV6-6
clone_size: NA
d_call: NA
cdr3_aa: CASRPTGGNTIYF
cdr3_nt: TGTGCCAGCAGACCCACAGGGGGAAACACCATATATTTT

j_call: TRBJ1-3
v_call: TRBV6-1
clone_size: few
d_call: TRBD1
cdr3_aa: CASSVQGQLGNTIYF
cdr3_nt: TGTGCCAGCAGCGTACAGGGGCAACTCGGAAACACCATATATTTT

j_call: TRBJ1-1
v_call: TRBV5-4
clone_size: NA
d_call: NA
cdr3_aa: CASSFGRDTEAFF
cdr3_nt: TGTGCCAGCAGCTTCGGCAGGGACACTGAAGCTTTCTTT

j_call: TRBJ2-7
v_call: TRBV7-9
clone_size: once
d_call: TRBD1
cdr3_aa: CASSGVRTGAYEQYF
cdr3_nt: TGTGCCAGCAGCGGAGTCCGGACAGGGGCTTACGAGCAGTACTTC

j_call: TRBJ2-5
v_call: TRBV6-5
clone_size: few
d_call: TRBD2
cdr3_aa: CASSGAGAQETQYF
cdr3_nt: TGTGCCAGCAGTGGAGCGGGGGCTCAAGAGACCCAGTACTTC

j_call: TRBJ2-3
v_call: TRBV9
clone_size: NA
d_call: NA
cdr3_aa: CASSVDGADTQYF
cdr3_nt: TGTGCCAGCAGCGTAGACGGGGCAGATACGCAGTATTTT

j_call: TRBJ2-5
v_call: TRBV11-2
clone_size: NA
d_call: TRBD1
cdr3_aa: CASSPRTGGVRETQYF
cdr3_nt: TGTGCCAGCAGCCCTCGGACAGGGGGCGTCCGGGAGACCCAGTACTTC

j_call: TRBJ2-3
v_call: TRBV4-1
clone_size: NA
d_call: TRBD2
cdr3_aa: CASSQFRLAGNSTDTQYF
cdr3_nt: TGCGCCAGCAGCCAATTTAGGCTAGCGGGAAATAGCACAGATACGCAGTATTTT

j_call: TRBJ1-2
v_call: TRBV5-6
clone_size: NA
d_call: NA
cdr3_aa: CASSLGAGDGYTF
cdr3_nt: TGTGCCAGCAGCTTGGGAGCAGGGGATGGCTACACCTTC

j_call: TRBJ1-1
v_call: TRBV18
clone_size: NA
d_call: NA
cdr3_aa: CASSPGVNTEAFF
cdr3_nt: TGTGCCAGCTCACCCGGGGTGAACACTGAAGCTTTCTTT

j_call: TRBJ1-2
v_call: TRBV4-1
clone_size: NA
d_call: TRBD1
cdr3_aa: CASSQGTGYGYTF
cdr3_nt: TGCGCCAGCAGCCAAGGGACAGGGTATGGCTACACCTTC

j_call: TRBJ2-7
v_call: TRBV4-3
clone_size: NA
d_call: TRBD1
cdr3_aa: CASSQGTGESYEQYF
cdr3_nt: TGCGCCAGCAGCCAGGGGACAGGGGAAAGTTACGAGCAGTACTTC

j_call: TRBJ1-2
v_call: TRBV7-3
clone_size: NA
d_call: NA
cdr3_aa: CASSFEGYGYTF
cdr3_nt: TGTGCCAGCAGCTTCGAGGGCTATGGCTACACCTTC

j_call: TRBJ1-5
v_call: TRBV7-9
clone_size: NA
d_call: NA
cdr3_aa: CASSLGAGFNQPQHF
cdr3_nt: TGTGCCAGCAGCTTAGGTGCAGGGTTCAATCAGCCCCAGCATTTT

j_call: TRBJ2-1
v_call: TRBV18
clone_size: NA
d_call: TRBD2
cdr3_aa: CASSPTGLAGGGNEQFF
cdr3_nt: TGTGCCAGCTCACCGACAGGACTAGCGGGGGGAGGGAATGAGCAGTTCTTC

j_call: TRBJ2-5
v_call: TRBV7-2
clone_size: NA
d_call: TRBD2
cdr3_aa: CASSPRSGGAYLETQYF
cdr3_nt: TGTGCCAGCAGCCCCCGGAGCGGGGGGGCTTATCTGGAGACCCAGTACTTC

j_call: TRBJ2-1
v_call: TRBV4-3
clone_size: NA
d_call: NA
cdr3_aa: CASSPILYNEQFF
cdr3_nt: TGCGCCAGCAGCCCCATTCTATACAATGAGCAGTTCTTC

j_call: TRBJ2-1
v_call: TRBV5-1
clone_size: NA
d_call: TRBD2
cdr3_aa: CASSSGLELREQFF
cdr3_nt: TGCGCCAGCAGCTCTGGACTAGAACTCCGTGAGCAGTTCTTC

j_call: TRBJ2-2
v_call: TRBV5-1
clone_size: few
d_call: TRBD2
cdr3_aa: CASSQTSGKTGELFF
cdr3_nt: TGCGCCAGCAGCCAGACTAGCGGGAAAACCGGGGAGCTGTTTTTT

j_call: TRBJ2-4
v_call: TRBV6-5
clone_size: few
d_call: TRBD1
cdr3_aa: CASSYFGQGSIQYF
cdr3_nt: TGTGCCAGCAGTTACTTCGGACAGGGATCCATTCAGTACTTC

j_call: TRBJ1-1
v_call: TRBV6-5
clone_size: NA
d_call: NA
cdr3_aa: CASSSWMTDTEAFF
cdr3_nt: TGTGCCAGCAGTTCTTGGATGACAGACACTGAAGCTTTCTTT

j_call: TRBJ1-4
v_call: TRBV29-1
clone_size: NA
d_call: NA
cdr3_aa: CSVEGPNNEKLFF
cdr3_nt: TGCAGCGTTGAAGGGCCGAATAATGAAAAACTGTTTTTT

j_call: TRBJ1-2
v_call: TRBV15
clone_size: NA
d_call: NA
cdr3_aa: CATRSSVQANYGYTF
cdr3_nt: TGTGCCACCAGATCTTCAGTTCAGGCTAACTATGGCTACACCTTC

j_call: TRBJ2-1
v_call: TRBV13
clone_size: few
d_call: TRBD2
cdr3_aa: CASSLRRESYNEQFF
cdr3_nt: TGTGCCAGCAGCTTAAGGCGGGAGTCCTACAATGAGCAGTTCTTC

j_call: TRBJ1-2
v_call: TRBV9
clone_size: NA
d_call: NA
cdr3_aa: CASSATPGPTNYGYTF
cdr3_nt: TGTGCCAGCAGCGCTACGCCGGGTCCTACTAACTATGGCTACACCTTC

j_call: TRBJ2-3
v_call: TRBV5-6
clone_size: NA
d_call: NA
cdr3_aa: CASSQTATSTDTQYF
cdr3_nt: TGTGCCAGCAGCCAGACAGCCACTAGCACAGATACGCAGTATTTT

j_call: TRBJ2-7
v_call: TRBV19
clone_size: NA
d_call: TRBD1
cdr3_aa: CATTPGQGAYEQYF
cdr3_nt: TGTGCCACCACCCCGGGACAGGGGGCCTACGAGCAGTACTTC

j_call: TRBJ1-2
v_call: TRBV6-5
clone_size: NA
d_call: TRBD1
cdr3_aa: CASSYFIGQGASGYTF
cdr3_nt: TGTGCCAGCAGTTACTTCATCGGACAGGGGGCATCTGGCTACACCTTC

j_call: TRBJ1-2
v_call: TRBV30
clone_size: NA
d_call: NA
cdr3_aa: CAWTSDPAGGYTF
cdr3_nt: TGTGCCTGGACCTCGGACCCGGCGGGCGGCTACACCTTC

j_call: TRBJ1-2
v_call: TRBV5-6
clone_size: NA
d_call: TRBD1
cdr3_aa: CASSSGTAYYGYTF
cdr3_nt: TGTGCCAGCAGCTCCGGGACAGCATACTATGGCTACACCTTC

j_call: TRBJ1-3
v_call: TRBV7-6
clone_size: NA
d_call: NA
cdr3_aa: CASSLGPPGESSGNTIYF
cdr3_nt: TGTGCCAGCAGTTTGGGGCCGCCGGGGGAGAGCTCTGGAAACACCATATATTTT

j_call: TRBJ1-2
v_call: TRBV5-1
clone_size: NA
d_call: TRBD1
cdr3_aa: CASSSGQGAGYTF
cdr3_nt: TGCGCCAGCAGCTCGGGACAGGGCGCGGGCTACACCTTC